Below, 24 T cell receptor beta chains from the same sample are listed, as sequenced in a study of identical twins. TCRdb reanalysed the 5' RACE reads using MiXCR and keeps one entry per CDR3 protein. The repertoire includes approximately 210,000 distinct CDR3 sequences, about 16% of them detected once, and 35% to 50% sits in the top ten. Separately, the same data were catalogued under a study of T cells expressing NK-cell markers.

The source material was CD8+ T cells sorted from blood. The origin of the receptors is a woman aged 18-29 years in good health.

This clonotype occurred a few times. The chain couples TRBV11-2 to TRBJ2-2; 7 nucleotides align to TRBD2. The CDR3 is made up of 17 amino acids. Germline CDR1 and CDR2: SGHAT and FQNNGV. After removal of 5 bases from V and 1 base from J, the junction contained 10 bases not matched to a gene. CDR3: CASSQTSRLQNTGELFF. CDR3 nucleotide sequence: TGTGCCAGCAGCCAGACTAGCCGATTACAGAACACCGGGGAGCTGTTTTTT. Full variable domain (outside the CDR3, taken from reference TRBV11-2 and TRBJ2-2): EAGVAQSPRYKIIEKRQSVAFWCNPISGHATLYWYQQILGQGPKLLIQFQNNGVVDDSQLPKDRFSAERLKGVDSTLKIQPAKLEDSAVYLCASSQTSRLQNTGELFFGEGSRLTVL.

This clonotype came up a few times. The chain couples TRBV6-5 to TRBJ2-2; 10 bases match TRBD2. CDR3 size: 19 residues. V shed 2 bases, J shed 7 bases, and the junction held 16 bases outside the gene matches. CDR1 and CDR2 (germline): MNHEY, SVGAGI. In DNA form, the CDR3 reads TGTGCCAGCAGTTACCTGGCGACAGCGGGGGGGCCCAATAGCGGGGAGCTGTTTTTT. Amino acid sequence: CASSYLATAGGPNSGELFF.

The chain is built from TRBV9 and TRBJ2-1; TRBD2 is a possible D gene (5 bases). In germline, CDR1 is SGDLS, CDR2 YYNGEE. The CDR3 length is 13 residues. The V end was cut by 2 bases, the J end by 7 bases, with 10 bases between. The CDR3 here is CASSVGLSNEQFF. The CDR3 DNA follows: TGTGCCAGCAGCGTCGGACTGTCTAATGAGCAGTTCTTC.

J is TRBJ2-4 and V is TRBV12-5; a weak D match, TRBD1 (6 bases). V lost 5 bases to trimming and J lost 0 bases, with 14 bases between them. Per the germline V gene, CDR1 is LGHNT and CDR2 is FRNRAP. The CDR3 contains 16 residues. CDR3 sequence reads: CASGPPPGVAKNIQYF. The CDR3 DNA follows: TGTGCTAGTGGTCCACCCCCAGGGGTAGCCAAAAACATTCAGTACTTC. The full variable domain, its missing parts supplied by reference TRBV12-5 and TRBJ2-4, is DARVTQTPRHKVTEMGQEVTMRCQPILGHNTVFWYRQTMMQGLELLAYFRNRAPLDDSGMPKDRFSAEMPDATLATLKIQPSEPRDSAVYFCASGPPPGVAKNIQYFGAGTRLSVL.

This chain joins TRBV7-6 and TRBJ2-7; 16 bases match TRBD2. With V trimmed by 5 bases and J by 0 bases, 7 bases remained unmatched. Germline CDR1 reads SGHVS; CDR2 reads FNYEAQ. The CDR3 totals 18 residues. This CDR3 reads CASSRGLAGGQRSYEQYF. CDR3 DNA: TGTGCCAGCAGCAGGGGACTAGCGGGAGGGCAACGCTCCTACGAGCAGTACTTC.

This chain connects TRBV6-5 to TRBJ2-7, with 7 bases matching TRBD1. The CDR3 consists of 14 residues. CDR1 is MNHEY, CDR2 SVGAGI, per germline. The junction had 8 bases not matched to a gene; V was cut back by 4 bases and J by 5 bases. DNA for the CDR3: TGTGCCAGCAGTTTCGAGAACAGGGGACACGAGCAGTACTTC. It yields the protein CASSFENRGHEQYF.

A few counts support this clonotype. The V call is TRBV5-6, the J call TRBJ2-3; 10 nucleotides match TRBD2. V dropped 5 bases and J dropped 3; count of bases not matched to a gene: 6. This CDR3 contains 15 residues. Germline assignment: CDR1 SGHDT and CDR2 YYEEEE. The CDR3 DNA sequence: TGTGCCAGCAGTTCTACTAGCGGGAATACAGATACGCAGTATTTT. It is translated as CASSSTSGNTDTQYF.

In this sample, this clonotype turned up a few times. The J gene is TRBJ1-1, the V gene TRBV6-5; a weak D match, TRBD1 (5 bases). Per the germline V gene, CDR1 is MNHEY and CDR2 is SVGAGI. V was cut by 2 bases and J by 7 bases, with 14 bases left in between. This CDR3 has 14 residues. CDR3 sequence (DNA): TGTGCCAGCAGTTACGCAGGGACGGTGAATGAAGCTTTCTTT. Its translation: CASSYAGTVNEAFF.

The chain has TRBV5-1 and TRBJ1-5, with 9 bases aligning to TRBD1. V gave up 4 bases and J gave up 3 bases; unmatched junction bases: 8. CDR3 length: 16 amino acids. Germline V gene lookup returns CDR1 SGHRS and CDR2 YFSETQ. The CDR3 DNA follows: TGCGCCAGCAGCCCCGGGACAGGGAGGCCCAATCAGCCCCAGCATTTT. Translating it yields CASSPGTGRPNQPQHF.

The chain is built from TRBV7-9 and TRBJ1-4; D uncertain. Trimming left V 2 bases short and J 8 bases short, with 6 bases between. In germline, CDR1 is SEHNR, CDR2 FQNEAQ (reference sequence). The CDR3 is 12 residues long. The CDR3 spells CASSLFDEKLFF. CDR3 DNA sequence: TGTGCCAGCAGCTTATTTGACGAAAAACTGTTTTTT.

The J gene is TRBJ2-3, the V gene TRBV11-2; D call uncertain. Germline lookup yields CDR1 SGHAT and CDR2 FQNNGV. Trimming took off 1 base at V and 13 bases at J, with 9 bases between the two ends. The CDR3 sequence is 11 residues long. CDR3 in DNA: TGTGCCAGCAGCTTAGGCTCCTACAAGTATTTT. It specifies CASSLGSYKYF.

This clonotype was counted between two and nine times. Written as DNA, the CDR3 is TGTGCCAGCAGTTTAGAGGGGACGCCCGGGGAGCTGTTTTTT. Translating it yields CASSLEGTPGELFF. The chain carries TRBV27 and TRBJ2-2; D is possibly TRBD1 or TRBD2 (5 bases each). The CDR3 loop spans 14 amino acids. Germline V CDR1 and CDR2: MNHEY, SMNVEV (reference sequence). The ends were cut back, 2 bases at V and 6 bases at J, with 10 bases in the middle.

This clonotype was observed a handful of times. The genes are TRBV15 and TRBJ2-7; D is perhaps TRBD1 (5 bases). V was clipped by 5 bases and J by 3 bases, with 11 bases between them. The CDR3 contains 13 residues. Germline V gene data show CDR1 as LNHNV and CDR2 as YYDKDF (reference sequence). CDR3 protein: CATSAGAYYEQYF. Written as DNA, the CDR3 is TGTGCCACCAGCGCTGGGGCTTACTACGAGCAGTACTTC.

The J gene is TRBJ1-4, the V gene TRBV6-6; a possible D gene is TRBD1 (5 bases). The V and J ends lost 5 bases and 11 bases respectively, with 12 bases between them. Germline CDR1 and CDR2: MNHNY and SVGAGI (reference sequence). The CDR3 has 12 amino acids. CDR3 coding DNA: TGTGCCAGCAGTCCCCTGGGGGGTAAACTGTTTTTT. Amino acid sequence: CASSPLGGKLFF.

This clonotype was found a few times. This rearrangement joins TRBV6-2 or TRBV6-3 to TRBJ2-3; weak D call: TRBD1 (5 bases). Germline lookup yields CDR1 MNHEY and CDR2 SVGEGT. The CDR3 extends over 14 amino acids. V dropped 8 bases and J dropped 3 bases, with 15 bases sitting between them. This CDR3 reads CASAHRRLTDTQYF. CDR3 DNA sequence: TGTGCCAGCGCCCACAGGAGACTTACAGATACGCAGTATTTT.

The chain uses TRBV27 and TRBJ1-6; D uncertain. CDR1 MNHEY and CDR2 SMNVEV come from the germline V gene (reference sequence). Trimming shortened V by 2 bases and J by 0 bases, and 14 bases separated the two germline ends. The CDR3 spans 18 residues. The CDR3 spells CASSLVGIGLSYNSPLHF. The DNA of the CDR3 is TGTGCCAGCAGTTTAGTAGGGATAGGGCTCTCCTATAATTCACCCCTCCACTTT.

This clonotype was counted a few times. The chain combines TRBV25-1 with TRBJ2-1; 9 nucleotides match TRBD2. The ends lost 6 bases at V and 3 bases at J; junction bases unmatched: 6. Germline V CDR1 and CDR2: MGHDK, SYGVNS. The CDR3 length is 15 residues. CDR3 in DNA: TGTGCCAGCAGGGAAACTAGCGGGTTCTACAATGAGCAGTTCTTC. This translates into CASRETSGFYNEQFF.

This clonotype was counted only a few times. The chain links TRBV27 to TRBJ2-2; TRBD1 agrees at 9 bases. There are 15 residues in the CDR3. J gave up 5 bases and V 5 bases, and 6 bases lay outside the gene matches. In germline, CDR1 is MNHEY, CDR2 SMNVEV (reference sequence). The CDR3 here is CASSPGTGRTGELFF. Here the CDR3 DNA reads TGTGCCAGCAGTCCCGGGACAGGGCGAACCGGGGAGCTGTTTTTT.

This clonotype was seen many times. The chain carries TRBV7-8 and TRBJ2-7; D ambiguous. This CDR3 region has 13 residues. Trimming removed 0 bases at V and 1 base at J, with 4 bases between. In germline, CDR1 is SGHVS, CDR2 FQNEAQ. CDR3 loop: CASSLASSYEQYF. For the CDR3, the DNA is TGTGCCAGCAGCTTAGCCAGTTCCTACGAGCAGTACTTC.

The V call is TRBV3-1, the J call TRBJ1-2, with D maybe TRBD1 (5 bases). Germline-derived CDR1 and CDR2 are LGHDT and YNNKEL (reference sequence). This CDR3 has 16 residues. V lost 3 bases and J lost 2, with 16 bases in between. CDR3 residues: CASSHDDSFTNYGYTF. The CDR3 bases are TGTGCCAGCAGCCATGACGACAGCTTCACCAACTATGGCTACACCTTC. The full variable domain, its missing parts supplied by reference TRBV3-1 and TRBJ1-2, is DTAVSQTPKYLVTQMGNDKSIKCEQNLGHDTMYWYKQDSKKFLKIMFSYNNKELIINETVPNRFSPKSPDKAHLNLHINSLELGDSAVYFCASSHDDSFTNYGYTFGSGTRLTVV.

The chain employs TRBV6-5 and TRBJ2-1; D is unresolved. Germline values: CDR1 MNHEY, CDR2 SVGAGI. V lost 1 base to trimming and J lost 2 bases, with 6 bases between them. There are 14 residues in the CDR3. CDR3 DNA: TGTGCCAGCAGTTACTTAAGCACCTACAATGAGCAGTTCTTC. It specifies CASSYLSTYNEQFF.

The chain uses TRBV4-3 and TRBJ2-1; D uncertain. CDR1 and CDR2 from the germline V gene are LGHNA and YSLEER. The germline V and J ends were trimmed by 1 base and 6 bases, with 7 bases remaining between them. The CDR3 length is 13 residues. CDR3 protein: CASSQGSGNEQFF. DNA of the CDR3: TGCGCCAGCAGCCAAGGATCCGGCAATGAGCAGTTCTTC.

CDR3 DNA: TGTGCCAGCAGTCCGGCCCTCTCCTACGAGCAGTACTTC. Amino acid sequence: CASSPALSYEQYF. The rearrangement links TRBV27 to TRBJ2-7, with D unclear. V was clipped by 5 bases and J by 0 bases, with 8 bases between them. Germline CDR1 is MNHEY and CDR2 is SMNVEV (reference sequence). This CDR3 comprises 13 residues.

This clonotype was counted only a few times. The V and J genes are TRBV20-1 and TRBJ2-1; D unresolved. There are 12 residues in the CDR3. In germline, CDR1 is DFQATT, CDR2 SNEGSKA (reference sequence). V lost 2 bases and J 5 bases, leaving 7 bases between the germline ends. The CDR3 protein is CSARSVNNEQFF. The CDR3 region has the DNA TGCAGTGCTAGATCGGTGAACAATGAGCAGTTCTTC.